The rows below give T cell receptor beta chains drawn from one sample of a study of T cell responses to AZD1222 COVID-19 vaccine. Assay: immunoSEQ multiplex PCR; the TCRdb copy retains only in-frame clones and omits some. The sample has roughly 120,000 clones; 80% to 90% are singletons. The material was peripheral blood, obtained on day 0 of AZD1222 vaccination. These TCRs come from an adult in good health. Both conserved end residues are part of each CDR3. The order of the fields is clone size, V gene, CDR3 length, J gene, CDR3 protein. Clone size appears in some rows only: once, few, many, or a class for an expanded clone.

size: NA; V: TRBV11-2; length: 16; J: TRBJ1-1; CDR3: CASSSKTGGASPEAFF
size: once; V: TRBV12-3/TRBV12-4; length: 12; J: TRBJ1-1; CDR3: CASTAMNTEAFF
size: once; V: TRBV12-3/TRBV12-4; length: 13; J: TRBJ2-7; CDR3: CASSLEGRGARDF
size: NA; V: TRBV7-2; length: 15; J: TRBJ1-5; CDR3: CASSLYQGRNQPQHF
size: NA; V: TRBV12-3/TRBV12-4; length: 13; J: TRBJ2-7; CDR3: CASSLRREYEQYF
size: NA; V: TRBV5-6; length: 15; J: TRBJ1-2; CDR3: CASSREGGDGYGYTF
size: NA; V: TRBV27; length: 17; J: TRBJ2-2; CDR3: CASSLSWREVNTGELFF
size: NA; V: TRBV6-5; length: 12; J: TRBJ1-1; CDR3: CASAGGRAEAFF
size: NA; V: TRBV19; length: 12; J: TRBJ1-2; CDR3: CASSIDRYGYTF
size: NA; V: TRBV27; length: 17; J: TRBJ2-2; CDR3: CASSFRLAGLNTGELFF
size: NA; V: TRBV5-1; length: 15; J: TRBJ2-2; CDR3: CASSLGARRTGELFF
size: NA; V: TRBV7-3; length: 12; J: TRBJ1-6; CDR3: CASAEGGSPLHF
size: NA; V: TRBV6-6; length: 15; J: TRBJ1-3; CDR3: CASSYSRQIGNTIYF
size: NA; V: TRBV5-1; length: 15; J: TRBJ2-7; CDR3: CASSQQQGATYEQYF
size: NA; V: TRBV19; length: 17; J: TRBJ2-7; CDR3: CASSMGALRAGVDEQYF
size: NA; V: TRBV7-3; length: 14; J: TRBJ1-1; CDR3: CASSPGQGFTEAFF
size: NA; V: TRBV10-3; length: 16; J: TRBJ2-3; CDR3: CAISGDQGAEADTQYF
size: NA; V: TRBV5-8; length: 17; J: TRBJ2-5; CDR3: CASSHPGTRTVQETQYF
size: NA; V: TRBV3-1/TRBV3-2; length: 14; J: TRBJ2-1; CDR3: CASSQRESYNEQFF
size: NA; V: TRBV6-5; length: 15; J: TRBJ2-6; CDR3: CASKSQGTGANVLTF
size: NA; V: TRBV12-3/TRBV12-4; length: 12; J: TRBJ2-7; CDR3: CVRNGGTYEQYF
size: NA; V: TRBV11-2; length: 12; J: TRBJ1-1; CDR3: CASTPGGTEAFF
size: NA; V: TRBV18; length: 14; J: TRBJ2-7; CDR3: CASSVRQGRYEQYF
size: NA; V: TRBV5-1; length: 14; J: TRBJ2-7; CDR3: CASSPTIDSYEQYF
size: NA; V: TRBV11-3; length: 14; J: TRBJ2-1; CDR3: CASSLDSGYNEQFF
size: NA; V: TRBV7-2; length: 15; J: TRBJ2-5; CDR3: CASSLIQGRMETQYF
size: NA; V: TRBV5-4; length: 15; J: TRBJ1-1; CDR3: CASSLFDRQNTEAFF
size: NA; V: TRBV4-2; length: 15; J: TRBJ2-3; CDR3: CASSQLGAGTDTQYF
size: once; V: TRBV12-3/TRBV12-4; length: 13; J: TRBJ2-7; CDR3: CASMVSGIYEQYF
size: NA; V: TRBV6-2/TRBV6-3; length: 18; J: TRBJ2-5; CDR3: CASSYDAATSGGKETQYF
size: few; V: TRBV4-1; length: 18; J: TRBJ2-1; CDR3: CASSQGGGTSGIINEQFF
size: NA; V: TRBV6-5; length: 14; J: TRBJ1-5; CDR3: CASSYRLSGQPQHF
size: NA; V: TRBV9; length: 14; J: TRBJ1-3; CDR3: CASSVAGIPNTIYF
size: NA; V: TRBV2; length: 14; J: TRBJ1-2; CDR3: CASSPGHPRNGYTF
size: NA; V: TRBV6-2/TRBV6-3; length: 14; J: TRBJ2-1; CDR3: CASSYLAGPNEQFF
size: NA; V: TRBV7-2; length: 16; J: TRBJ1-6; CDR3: CASSSGRGTPSSPLHF
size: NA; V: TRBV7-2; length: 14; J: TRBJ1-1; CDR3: CASSLVPLVSEAFF
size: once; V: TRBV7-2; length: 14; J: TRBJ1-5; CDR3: CASSPEYSNQPQHF
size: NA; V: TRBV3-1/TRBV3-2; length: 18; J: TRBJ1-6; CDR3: CASSPPQCCQARGSPLHF
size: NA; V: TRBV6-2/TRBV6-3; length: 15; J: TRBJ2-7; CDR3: CASSDPGTASYEQYF
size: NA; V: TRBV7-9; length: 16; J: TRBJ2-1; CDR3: CASTDRGGERSNEQFF
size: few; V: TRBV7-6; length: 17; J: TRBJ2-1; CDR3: CASSLGPTSFSYNEQFF
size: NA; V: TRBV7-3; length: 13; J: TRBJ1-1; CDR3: CASSSQGRTEAFF
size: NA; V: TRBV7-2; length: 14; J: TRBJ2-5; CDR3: CASRLAGGHETQYF
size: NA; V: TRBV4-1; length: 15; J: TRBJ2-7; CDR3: CASSQEASRNYEQYF
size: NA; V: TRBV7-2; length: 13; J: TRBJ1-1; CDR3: CASSLVSANEAFF
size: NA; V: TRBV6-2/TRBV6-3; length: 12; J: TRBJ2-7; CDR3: CASSWQGYEQYF
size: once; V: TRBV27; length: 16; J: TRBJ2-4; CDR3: CASSLDGRGAKNIQYF
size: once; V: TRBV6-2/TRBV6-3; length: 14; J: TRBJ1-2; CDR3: CASSYFDGLGGYTF
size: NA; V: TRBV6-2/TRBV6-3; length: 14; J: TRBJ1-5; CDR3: CASSWTDHYQPQHF
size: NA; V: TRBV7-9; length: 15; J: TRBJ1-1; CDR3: CASSFVLQGNTEAFF
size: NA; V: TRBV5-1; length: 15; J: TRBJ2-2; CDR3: CASSRGQMNTGELFF
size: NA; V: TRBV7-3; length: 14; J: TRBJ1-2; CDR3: CASSPGTNNYGYTF
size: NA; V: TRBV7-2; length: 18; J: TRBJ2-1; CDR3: CASSFTRQGSISYNEQFF
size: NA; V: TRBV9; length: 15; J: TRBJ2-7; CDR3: CASSSTSGRSGEQYF
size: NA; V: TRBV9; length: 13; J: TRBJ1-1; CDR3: CASSVGWTTEAFF
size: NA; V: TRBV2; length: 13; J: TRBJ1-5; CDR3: CASSERWDQPQHF
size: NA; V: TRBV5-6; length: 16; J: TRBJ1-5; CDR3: CASSQGNWYSNQPQHF
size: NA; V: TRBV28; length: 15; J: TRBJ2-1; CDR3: CASSPRTSSYNEQFF
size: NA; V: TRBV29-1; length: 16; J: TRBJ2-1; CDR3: CSVEDHSRSSYNEQFF